The clone carrying this TCR beta chain occurred a few times. Antigen unknown. The junction and the germline gene differ at one end; a read error may be behind it. The study drew donors from healthy Caucasian individuals in Russia aged roughly 6 to 95. With a J-beta primer mix and a sample-barcoded 5' primer, a second PCR ran 7 to 11 cycles. Each CDR3 protein gets one entry after TCRdb re-called the 5' RACE reads with MiXCR. The data show approximately 580,000 distinct CDR3 sequences, with 20% to 30% seen just once and around 10% held by the top ten. This record belongs to a study of blood T cells in healthy people across ages. Notes on the study in general: PBMCs went unsorted, and a conclusive naive versus antigen-experienced comparison was therefore prevented.

In addition, the sample was reused for a study of T cells of mothers and their children.

Material: blood. The source is a boy aged 5-17 years in good health.

CDR3 nucleotide sequence: TGTGCCAGCGGTTTGGGGTACTCCTACGAGCAGTACTTC. Translated: CASGLGYSYEQYF. This chain connects TRBV27 to TRBJ2-5; D not certain. With the DNA end fitting TRBJ2-7 better, the J assignment may be wrong. The CDR3 has 13 amino acids. Germline V gene sequence: CDR1 MNHEY, CDR2 SMNVEV (reference sequence).